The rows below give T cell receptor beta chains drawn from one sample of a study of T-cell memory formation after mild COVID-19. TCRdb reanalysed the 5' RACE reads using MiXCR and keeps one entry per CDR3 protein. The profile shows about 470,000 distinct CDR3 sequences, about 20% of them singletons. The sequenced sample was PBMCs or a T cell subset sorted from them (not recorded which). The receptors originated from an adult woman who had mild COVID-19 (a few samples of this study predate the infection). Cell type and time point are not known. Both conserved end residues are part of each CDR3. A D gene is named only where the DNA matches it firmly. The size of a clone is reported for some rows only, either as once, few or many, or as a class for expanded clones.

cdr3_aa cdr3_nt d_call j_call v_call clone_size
CASSLTTPNEQFF TGTGCCAGCAGTTTGACCACTCCAAATGAGCAGTTCTTC . TRBJ2-1 TRBV12-3/TRBV12-4 few
CASSLVAGGLYNEQFF TGTGCCAGCAGCTTAGTGGCGGGGGGACTTTACAATGAGCAGTTCTTC TRBD2 TRBJ2-1 TRBV7-2 .
CASSQDLLTGVAGNQPQHF TGTGCCAGCAGCCAAGATCTATTGACAGGGGTCGCGGGCAATCAGCCCCAGCATTTT TRBD1 TRBJ1-5 TRBV4-2 few
CASSPERTSGGLNEQFF TGTGCCAGCAGCCCCGAACGGACTAGCGGGGGGCTCAATGAGCAGTTCTTC TRBD2 TRBJ2-1 TRBV7-2 .
CASRGASGNNEQFF TGTGCCAGCAGGGGGGCTAGCGGAAACAATGAGCAGTTCTTC . TRBJ2-1 TRBV11-2 few
CSAPTHEQYF TGCAGCGCTCCGACCCACGAGCAGTACTTC . TRBJ2-7 TRBV29-1 .
CASSLGTSEYNEQFF TGTGCCAGCAGCTTGGGGACTAGCGAATACAATGAGCAGTTCTTC TRBD2 TRBJ2-1 TRBV7-2 few
CASRLGGFTEAFF TGTGCCAGCAGGCTGGGGGGATTCACTGAAGCTTTCTTT . TRBJ1-1 TRBV6-1 few
CASSPPWVAGDSYEQYF TGTGCCAGCTCACCACCGTGGGTAGCGGGAGATTCTTACGAGCAGTACTTC TRBD2 TRBJ2-7 TRBV18 .
CASSAGLVTDTQYF TGTGCCAGCAGCGCGGGACTTGTCACAGATACGCAGTATTTT . TRBJ2-3 TRBV5-5 few
CASSQWRADTQYF TGCGCCAGCAGCCAATGGAGGGCAGATACGCAGTATTTT . TRBJ2-3 TRBV4-1 few
CASSLAPSAEQYF TGTGCTAGCAGCTTAGCACCTAGCGCCGAGCAGTACTTC . TRBJ2-7 TRBV7-7 .
CATSDPRLGGLRQHF TGTGCCACCAGTGATCCTCGGTTAGGGGGGCTGCGCCAGCATTTT . TRBJ1-5 TRBV24-1 many
CASSSLEGQGEQFF TGTGCCAGCAGCTCCCTCGAGGGCCAGGGTGAGCAGTTCTTC . TRBJ2-1 TRBV7-9 .
CSVGASGRILDEQFF TGCAGCGTTGGGGCTAGCGGGAGAATTTTGGATGAGCAGTTCTTC TRBD2 TRBJ2-1 TRBV29-1 few
CASSPQAIKPTF TGTGCCAGCAGCCCACAGGCGATCAAACCCACCTTC . TRBJ1-2 TRBV5-6 .
CASSLNGESANEQFF TGTGCCAGCAGCCTCAACGGGGAGTCTGCCAATGAGCAGTTCTTC . TRBJ2-1 TRBV5-4 .
CASSFPAGVPRSYNEQFF TGTGCCAGCAGTTTTCCAGCGGGGGTCCCCCGGTCCTACAATGAGCAGTTCTTC TRBD2 TRBJ2-1 TRBV12-3/TRBV12-4 few
CATSRDWSAGGPDTQYF TGTGCCACCAGCAGAGATTGGTCAGCGGGGGGGCCTGATACGCAGTATTTT TRBD2 TRBJ2-3 TRBV15 .
CASRQSTDTQYF TGTGCCAGCAGACAGAGCACAGATACGCAGTATTTT . TRBJ2-3 TRBV6-2/TRBV6-3 .
CASSLASTAYNSPLHF TGTGCCAGCAGCTTAGCTTCGACAGCATATAATTCACCCCTCCACTTT . TRBJ1-6 TRBV7-8 few
CASSESGTGGREQYF TGTGCCAGCAGTGAATCCGGGACAGGGGGGAGAGAGCAGTACTTC TRBD1 TRBJ2-7 TRBV25-1 few
CAWSQIRQETQYF TGTGCCTGGAGTCAGATCCGCCAAGAGACCCAGTACTTC . TRBJ2-5 TRBV30 .
CASSSTSGTGAGYTF TGTGCCAGCAGCTCCACGTCCGGGACAGGGGCCGGCTACACCTTC TRBD1 TRBJ1-2 TRBV13 few
CASSRRRGGDTQYF TGTGCCAGCAGCCGTCGGAGGGGTGGAGATACGCAGTATTTT . TRBJ2-3 TRBV3-1 few
CASSLARGGGNQPQHF TGTGCCAGCAGCTTGGCCAGGGGGGGAGGCAATCAGCCCCAGCATTTT TRBD1 TRBJ1-5 TRBV5-6 .
CASSVEGTGGWYEQFF TGTGCCAGCAGCGTAGAAGGCACAGGGGGGTGGTATGAGCAGTTCTTC TRBD1 TRBJ2-1 TRBV9 .
CATLWGHGTEAFF TGTGCCACTCTTTGGGGGCATGGCACTGAAGCTTTCTTT . TRBJ1-1 TRBV15 .
CASSLSIRDPGYF TGCGCCAGCAGCTTGAGTATCCGGGACCCCGGTTACTTC . TRBJ2-5 TRBV5-1 .
CSARTRNEQYF TGCAGTGCCCGGACTAGAAACGAGCAGTACTTC TRBD2 TRBJ2-7 TRBV20-1 .